This T cell receptor (beta chain) appears in the sequencing data of a study of vaccination and CD4 T cells after COVID-19. Germline-derived CDR1 and CDR2 are DFQATT and SNEGSKA (reference sequence). The V and J ends lost 0 bases and 2 bases, in that order; junction bases with no gene match: 5. The CDR3 has 15 amino acids. Treatment denoted: approximately 9-day PBMC culture with coronavirus spike peptide pools or control peptides (ViraFEST assay). As for this clonotype: Its antigen remains unknown.

Sequence data for DNA of cultured CD4+ T cells were generated by the Oncomine TCR Beta short-read assay. TCRdb processed the PCR reads anew with MiXCR; each CDR3 protein has one entry. The repertoire holds roughly 15,000 distinct CDR3 sequences, with around two fifths as singletons. The J gene is TRBJ1-1, the V gene TRBV20-1; 8 bases map to TRBD1. This sequence originates from a human donor who had recovered from COVID-19. Sequencing was performed on CD4+ T cells from blood, cultured in vitro. CDR3 protein: CSARELTGANTEAFF. As DNA, the CDR3 is TGCAGTGCTAGAGAACTGACAGGGGCTAACACTGAAGCTTTCTTT.